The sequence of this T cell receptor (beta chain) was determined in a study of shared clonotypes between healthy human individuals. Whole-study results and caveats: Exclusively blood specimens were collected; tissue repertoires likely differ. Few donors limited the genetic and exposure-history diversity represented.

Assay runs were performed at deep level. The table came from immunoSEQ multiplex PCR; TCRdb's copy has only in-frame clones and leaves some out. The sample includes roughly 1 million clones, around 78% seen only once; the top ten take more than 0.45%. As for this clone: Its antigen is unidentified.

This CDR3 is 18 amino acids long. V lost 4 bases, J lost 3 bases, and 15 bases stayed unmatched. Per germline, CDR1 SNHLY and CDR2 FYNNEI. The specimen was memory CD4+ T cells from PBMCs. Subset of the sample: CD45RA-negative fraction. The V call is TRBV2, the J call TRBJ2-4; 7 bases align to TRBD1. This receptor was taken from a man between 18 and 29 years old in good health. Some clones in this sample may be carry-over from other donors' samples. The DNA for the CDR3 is TGTGCCAGCAGTGGGGGCCAGGGGGTAAGGGGAGACAAAAACATTCAGTACTTC. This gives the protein CASSGGQGVRGDKNIQYF.